The rows below give T cell receptor beta chains drawn from one sample of a study of blood T cell repertoires in COVID-19. Repertoires were generated with immunoSEQ multiplex PCR, while TCRdb's copy carries only in-frame clones and drops some. Of 100,000 to 150,000 clones in the sample, 70% to 90% were seen once. The specimen sequenced was peripheral blood. Source of these receptors: a man in his fifties or sixties with acute or convalescent COVID-19. Each CDR3 is given with its conserved first and last residue. D genes are given only for firm matches. Where a row states a size, it is once, few, many or the class of an expanded clone; other rows omit it.

>TRBV7-2|-|TRBJ2-5|-
CASSLGLEGETQYF
TGTGCCAGCAGCTTAGGCCTGGAGGGGGAGACCCAGTACTTC
>TRBV20-1|-|TRBJ1-1|-
CSASRVLMNTEAFF
TGCAGTGCTAGTAGAGTGCTTATGAACACTGAAGCTTTCTTT
>TRBV5-4|-|TRBJ2-7|TRBD2
CASSDSAGVREQYF
TGTGCCAGCAGTGACTCGGCGGGAGTGAGAGAGCAGTACTTC
>TRBV10-3|-|TRBJ2-5|-
CAISELVEETQYF
TGTGCCATCAGTGAACTGGTGGAAGAGACCCAGTACTTC
>TRBV4-3|-|TRBJ1-2|-
CASSQDSAGFYGYTF
TGCGCCAGCAGCCAAGATTCGGCGGGGTTCTATGGCTACACCTTC
>TRBV28|-|TRBJ1-2|-
CASSFNGRYTF
TGTGCCAGCAGTTTTAATGGGCGCTACACCTTC
>TRBV6-4|few|TRBJ2-7|TRBD2
CASSPGTSGSNEQYF
TGTGCCAGCAGCCCCGGGACTAGCGGGAGTAACGAGCAGTACTTC
>TRBV28|-|TRBJ2-3|-
CASSLGGGLTDTQYF
TGTGCCAGCAGTTTAGGGGGAGGACTCACAGATACGCAGTATTTT
>TRBV27|-|TRBJ1-1|-
CASRSGAANTEAFF
TGTGCCAGCAGATCAGGGGCCGCGAACACTGAAGCTTTCTTT
>TRBV13|-|TRBJ2-3|TRBD2
CASSLFSGSTDTQYF
TGTGCCAGCAGCTTATTTAGCGGGAGCACAGATACGCAGTATTTT
>TRBV19|-|TRBJ1-1|-
CASSLFTGSNTEAFF
TGTGCCAGTAGCCTTTTTACAGGGAGTAACACTGAAGCTTTCTTT
>TRBV5-1|few|TRBJ2-7|TRBD2
CASSFSDSGRDEQYF
TGCGCCAGCAGCTTTTCGGATAGCGGGAGGGACGAGCAGTACTTC
>TRBV6-4|few|TRBJ2-3|-
CASSEASESDTQYF
TGTGCCAGCAGTGAGGCTAGCGAGTCAGATACGCAGTATTTT
>TRBV3-1/TRBV3-2|-|TRBJ1-1|-
CASSPVGGTEAFF
TGTGCCAGCAGCCCCGTGGGCGGGACTGAAGCTTTCTTT
>TRBV5-6|-|TRBJ2-6|-
CASSLAEGPSGANVLTF
TGTGCCAGCAGCCTCGCGGAGGGGCCCTCTGGGGCCAACGTCCTGACTTTC
>TRBV27|-|TRBJ2-1|TRBD2
CASSPRGSGRGNEQFF
TGTGCCAGCAGTCCCCGGGGTAGCGGGAGGGGGAATGAGCAGTTCTTC
>TRBV3-1/TRBV3-2|once|TRBJ2-1|-
CASSVAGINEQFF
TGTGCCAGCAGCGTCGCCGGGATCAATGAGCAGTTCTTC
>TRBV28|few|TRBJ2-7|TRBD1
CASTSRGGTGSYEQYF
TGTGCCAGCACCTCCCGTGGGGGGACAGGCTCCTACGAGCAGTACTTC
>TRBV28|-|TRBJ2-5|-
CASSLVGVEETQYF
TGTGCCAGCAGTTTAGTGGGAGTTGAGGAGACCCAGTACTTC
>TRBV4-2|-|TRBJ2-1|TRBD2
CASSQESPGAGSHNEQFF
TGTGCCAGCAGCCAGGAAAGCCCGGGAGCGGGATCCCACAATGAGCAGTTCTTC
>TRBV10-3|few|TRBJ2-5|-
CAISESRNRGGETQYF
TGTGCCATCAGTGAGTCGAGGAACAGGGGAGGCGAGACCCAGTACTTC
>TRBV28|-|TRBJ2-1|TRBD2
CASSLLDRGGKQFF
TGTGCCAGCAGTTTATTGGACCGGGGAGGGAAGCAGTTCTTC
>TRBV28|few|TRBJ1-6|TRBD1
CASSTGQGKSYNSPLHF
TGTGCCAGCAGCACCGGACAGGGAAAATCCTATAATTCACCCCTCCACTTT
>TRBV5-1|-|TRBJ1-1|-
CASSFWTLQGNTEAFF
TGCGCCAGCAGCTTTTGGACGCTCCAGGGGAACACTGAAGCTTTCTTT
>TRBV30|-|TRBJ2-3|-
CAWNPRLGDTQYF
TGTGCCTGGAACCCAAGACTTGGGGATACGCAGTATTTT
>TRBV9|-|TRBJ2-1|TRBD2
CASSVGSGGYNEQFF
TGTGCCAGCAGCGTAGGGTCGGGAGGGTACAATGAGCAGTTCTTC
>TRBV3-1/TRBV3-2|-|TRBJ2-1|TRBD2
CASSQDLESGRAGEQFF
TGTGCCAGCAGCCAAGATCTGGAAAGCGGGAGGGCCGGTGAGCAGTTCTTC
>TRBV4-2|-|TRBJ2-1|TRBD2
CASSQDPSGEYNEQFF
TGTGCCAGCAGCCAAGATCCTAGCGGGGAGTACAATGAGCAGTTCTTC
>TRBV3-1/TRBV3-2|-|TRBJ1-6|TRBD1
CASSATGTNSPLHF
TGTGCCAGCAGCGCGACAGGGACGAATTCACCCCTCCACTTT
>TRBV28|-|TRBJ1-4|TRBD1
CASSPGGTANEKLFF
TGTGCCAGCAGCCCCGGCGGGACAGCGAATGAAAAACTGTTTTTT
>TRBV7-2|-|TRBJ2-7|TRBD1
CASSWDRAYEQYF
TGTGCCAGCAGCTGGGACAGGGCCTACGAGCAGTACTTC
>TRBV7-6|few|TRBJ1-1|-
CASSLGERNTEAFF
TGTGCCAGCAGCTTGGGCGAAAGGAACACTGAAGCTTTCTTT
>TRBV19|-|TRBJ2-1|-
CASSIGRERDEQFF
TGTGCCAGTAGTATCGGTCGGGAGCGGGATGAGCAGTTCTTC
>TRBV11-2|-|TRBJ2-7|TRBD1
CASSLDRGLGEQYF
TGTGCCAGCAGCTTGGACAGGGGGCTTGGTGAGCAGTACTTC
>TRBV7-9|-|TRBJ2-7|TRBD2
CASRGGSSYEQYF
TGTGCCAGCAGGGGAGGGAGCTCCTACGAGCAGTACTTC
>TRBV5-1|-|TRBJ2-1|TRBD1
CASSGGQVHNEQFF
TGCGCCAGCAGCGGGGGACAGGTCCACAATGAGCAGTTCTTC
>TRBV7-2|-|TRBJ2-2|TRBD1
CASSSPPGQGNTGELFF
TGTGCCAGCAGCTCCCCTCCGGGACAGGGAAACACCGGGGAGCTGTTTTTT
>TRBV6-5|few|TRBJ1-1|-
CASSYEQANTEAFF
TGTGCCAGCAGTTACGAACAGGCGAACACTGAAGCTTTCTTT
>TRBV5-4|-|TRBJ1-3|-
CASSLSRGGAGNTIYF
TGTGCCAGCAGCTTGAGCCGAGGGGGAGCTGGAAACACCATATATTTT
>TRBV3-1/TRBV3-2|-|TRBJ2-1|-
CASSLGAGPTDEQFF
TGTGCCAGCAGCCTAGGGGCGGGGCCTACAGATGAGCAGTTCTTC
>TRBV5-6|-|TRBJ2-3|TRBD1
CATEGRGQPTDTQYF
TGTGCCACCGAGGGAAGGGGGCAACCCACAGATACGCAGTATTTT
>TRBV29-1|-|TRBJ1-1|-
CSVAQGWDTEAFF
TGCAGCGTTGCCCAGGGCTGGGACACTGAAGCTTTCTTT